The 27 T cell receptor beta chains below all came from one sample that was sequenced in a study of graft-versus-host responses after intestinal transplantation. Measured with immunoSEQ multiplex PCR; TCRdb has only the in-frame clones, and not every one. The top ten hold around 6.3% of the sample, which has tens of thousands of clones, approximately 95% seen once. Material: PBMCs, obtained around 790 days after a first intestinal transplant, on the day of a second. The receptors here all came from a human patient who received an intestinal transplant, so some T cells may come from the graft donor.

The chain uses TRBV5-1 and TRBJ2-7; possibly TRBD1 for D (5 bases). CDR1 and CDR2 from the germline V gene are SGHRS and YFSETQ. Trimming took off 4 bases at V and 3 bases at J, with 11 bases between the two ends. The CDR3 runs to 13 residues. CDR3: CASSQTGNYEQYF. For the CDR3, the DNA is TGCGCCAGCAGCCAAACAGGTAACTACGAGCAGTACTTC.

This chain joins TRBV5-1 and TRBJ2-3, with 9 bases lining up with TRBD1. CDR3 length: 15 residues. Per germline, CDR1 SGHRS and CDR2 YFSETQ. V shed 7 bases, J shed 6 bases, and the junction held 12 bases outside the gene matches. This chain's CDR3 is CASQRTGGLRDTQYF. The DNA for the CDR3 is TGCGCCAGCCAACGTACAGGGGGCCTACGGGATACGCAGTATTTT.

Written as DNA, the CDR3 is TGTGCCAGCAGCCAGGGCCTAAAGCGTGGCTACACCTTC. Protein: CASSQGLKRGYTF. The chain employs TRBV7-9 and TRBJ1-2, with D perhaps TRBD1 (5 bases). This CDR3 is 13 amino acids long. V was clipped by 5 bases and J by 7 bases, with 14 bases between them. CDR1 and CDR2 (germline): SEHNR, FQNEAQ (reference sequence). Supplemented by reference TRBV7-9 and TRBJ1-2, the full variable domain reads DTGVSQNPRHKITKRGQNVTFRCDPISEHNRLYWYRQTLGQGPEFLTYFQNEAQLEKSRLLSDRFSAERPKGSFSTLEIQRTEQGDSAMYLCASSQGLKRGYTFGSGTRLTVV.

This chain links TRBV9 with TRBJ1-1, with D possibly matching TRBD1 (5 bases). Germline assignment: CDR1 SGDLS and CDR2 YYNGEE. V was cut by 1 base and J by 4 bases, with 11 bases left in between. CDR3 length: 14 amino acids. DNA of the CDR3: TGTGCCAGCAGCGTACAGGGTGTGGGCACTGAAGCTTTCTTT. Translating gives CASSVQGVGTEAFF.

The rearrangement links TRBV5-1 to TRBJ2-7, with D tentatively TRBD2 (5 bases). Germline V gene data show CDR1 as SGHRS and CDR2 as YFSETQ. The CDR3 contains 13 residues. V dropped 2 bases and J dropped 3 bases, with 9 bases sitting between them. CDR3 region: CASSFRGFYEQYF. DNA of the CDR3: TGCGCCAGCAGCTTCCGGGGATTCTACGAGCAGTACTTC.

The chain uses TRBV9 and TRBJ1-4; tentatively, D is TRBD1 (5 bases). This CDR3 has 15 amino acids. With 1 base removed from V and 3 bases from J, the gap between germline ends came to 10 bases. The V gene's germline CDR1 is SGDLS and CDR2 YYNGEE. This CDR3 reads CASSVQGSANEKLFF. In DNA, the CDR3 is TGTGCCAGCAGCGTACAGGGTTCAGCTAATGAAAAACTGTTTTTT.

A word on this clone: Within the sample, other DNA sequences also encode this same CDR3. The chain couples TRBV27 to TRBJ2-7, with a tentative D call TRBD2 (5 bases). The V gene's germline CDR1 is MNHEY and CDR2 SMNVEV (reference sequence). With 3 bases removed from V and 4 bases from J, the gap between germline ends came to 7 bases. CDR3 size: 12 residues. CDR3 sequence reads: CASSFGGYEQYF. Written as DNA, the CDR3 is TGTGCCAGCAGTTTTGGCGGGTACGAGCAGTACTTC.

V is TRBV28 and J is TRBJ2-1; 8 nucleotides align to TRBD2. Trimming removed 6 bases from V and 7 bases from J; junction bases left unmatched: 11. The CDR3 extends over 15 amino acids. Germline V lookup: CDR1 MDHEN, CDR2 SYDVKM. The CDR3 coding sequence is TGTGCCAGCAGCCTTACTAGCGGACCTTTTAATGAGCAGTTCTTC. Translating gives CASSLTSGPFNEQFF.

The chain couples TRBV7-9 to TRBJ2-5; no clear D gene. The V and J ends lost 5 bases and 5 bases respectively, with 9 bases between them. Germline V CDR1 and CDR2: SEHNR, FQNEAQ (reference sequence). The CDR3 runs 12 residues. The CDR3 is CASSLFSETQYF. The CDR3 DNA follows: TGTGCCAGCAGCCTCTTCTCGGAGACCCAGTACTTC. The variable domain in full, with the rest retrieved from reference TRBV7-9 and TRBJ2-5, is DTGVSQNPRHKITKRGQNVTFRCDPISEHNRLYWYRQTLGQGPEFLTYFQNEAQLEKSRLLSDRFSAERPKGSFSTLEIQRTEQGDSAMYLCASSLFSETQYFGPGTRLLVL.

This rearrangement joins TRBV28 to TRBJ2-7; D possibly corresponds to TRBD1 (5 bases). Germline V lookup: CDR1 MDHEN, CDR2 SYDVKM. The V and J ends lost 2 bases and 0 bases respectively, with 11 bases between them. The CDR3 extends over 15 amino acids. The CDR3 spells CASSLIRGASYEQYF. In nucleotides, the CDR3 is TGTGCCAGCAGTTTAATAAGGGGTGCCTCCTACGAGCAGTACTTC.

The V and J genes are TRBV4-1 and TRBJ2-3, with D perhaps TRBD2 (6 bases). Trimming took 4 bases from V and 2 from J, leaving 16 bases between them. Germline V gene data show CDR1 as MGHRA and CDR2 as YSYEKL. CDR3 length: 16 amino acids. As DNA, the CDR3 is TGCGCCAGCAGCCCCCTTCTTAGCGGAGCCACAGATACGCAGTATTTT. It yields the protein CASSPLLSGATDTQYF.

The chain employs TRBV10-1 and TRBJ2-2; the D gene could be TRBD1 or TRBD2 (6 bases each). Per the germline V gene, CDR1 is WNHNN and CDR2 is SYGVQD (reference sequence). This CDR3 spans 13 amino acids. Deletions cut 6 bases from V and 4 bases from J, with 9 bases between. The CDR3 DNA is TGCGCCAGCAGCGGAGGGGGCACCGGGGAGCTGTTTTTT. It is translated as CASSGGGTGELFF.

This sequence joins TRBV6-5 and TRBJ2-6; no firm D call. V was shortened by 4 bases and J by 4 bases, with 8 bases between the two germline ends. The CDR3 sequence is 14 residues long. Germline lookup yields CDR1 MNHEY and CDR2 SVGAGI. The CDR3, as DNA: TGTGCCAGCAGTTCGTCACAGGGGGCCAACGTCCTGACTTTC. It is translated as CASSSSQGANVLTF.

The rearrangement joins TRBV29-1 to TRBJ2-7, with 8 bases aligning to TRBD1. The CDR3 totals 12 residues. Germline CDR1 SQVTM, CDR2 ANQGSEA. V shed 6 bases, J shed 6 bases, and the junction held 7 bases outside the gene matches. The CDR3 spells CSVQRTGTEQYF. The CDR3 region has the DNA TGCAGCGTCCAGCGGACAGGGACCGAGCAGTACTTC.

The V call is TRBV18, the J call TRBJ2-2; tentatively, D is TRBD1 (6 bases). The CDR3 is 14 residues long. Germline V CDR1 and CDR2: KGHSH, LQKENI. The V end was cut by 3 bases, the J end by 4 bases, with 9 bases between. For the CDR3, the DNA is TGTGCCAGCTCACCCGACAGGTCCACCGGGGAGCTGTTTTTT. Protein product: CASSPDRSTGELFF.

The chain uses TRBV7-8 and TRBJ1-2; D not resolved. CDR1 and CDR2 (germline): SGHVS, FQNEAQ. The CDR3 runs 15 residues. V lost 3 bases and J lost 0, with 11 bases in between. CDR3 nucleotide sequence: TGTGCCAGCAGCTTCTTAGACGGAGCTAACTATGGCTACACCTTC. Translated, it gives CASSFLDGANYGYTF.

The rearrangement uses TRBV6-5 and TRBJ2-1; possibly TRBD1 for D (5 bases). CDR1 is MNHEY, CDR2 SVGAGI, per germline. The germline V and J ends were trimmed by 0 bases and 8 bases, with 11 bases remaining between them. The CDR3 runs to 14 residues. The CDR3 here is CASSYSPGMYEQFF. In nucleotides, the CDR3 is TGTGCCAGCAGTTACTCACCAGGGATGTATGAGCAGTTCTTC.

The chain combines TRBV7-3 with TRBJ2-3, with TRBD1 matching 7 bases. Germline V gene data show CDR1 as SGHTA and CDR2 as FQGTGA. The CDR3 length is 14 residues. The J segment lost 1 base and the V segment lost 3 bases, leaving 1 base of the junction unmatched. Written as DNA, the CDR3 is TGTGCCAGCAGCTTTACAGGGGGCACAGATACGCAGTATTTT. Residues: CASSFTGGTDTQYF.

This sequence joins TRBV6-1 and TRBJ2-3, with TRBD2 matching 7 bases. J gave up 0 bases and V 2 bases, and 2 bases lay outside the gene matches. The CDR3 contains 15 residues. Germline-derived CDR1 and CDR2 are MNHNS and SASEGT. CDR3 residues: CASSEFSGSTDTQYF. CDR3 bases: TGTGCCAGCAGTGAATTTAGCGGGAGCACAGATACGCAGTATTTT.

The gene calls are TRBV2 and TRBJ2-7; possibly TRBD1 for D (6 bases). The CDR3 sequence is 12 residues long. Trimming removed 11 bases from V and 0 bases from J, with 11 bases in between. CDR1 and CDR2 from the germline V gene are SNHLY and FYNNEI. CDR3 sequence reads: CAGRQASYEQYF. As DNA, the CDR3 is TGTGCCGGTCGACAGGCCTCCTACGAGCAGTACTTC.

The rearrangement joins TRBV4-2 to TRBJ2-1; D is perhaps TRBD2 (5 bases). Germline V gene lookup returns CDR1 LGHNA and CDR2 YNFKEQ. With 4 bases removed from V and 5 bases from J, the gap between germline ends came to 12 bases. CDR3 size: 14 residues. DNA for the CDR3: TGTGCCAGCAGCCCAGGCGGGCGGGACAATGAGCAGTTCTTC. Translating it yields CASSPGGRDNEQFF.

J is TRBJ1-2 and V is TRBV14, with D unclear. This CDR3 region has 15 residues. The germline V gene encodes CDR1 SGHDN and CDR2 FVKESK. Trimming took 0 bases from V and 5 from J, leaving 13 bases between them. The CDR3 DNA reads as TGTGCCAGCAGCCAAGATGCTCGGACCCTATATGGCTACACCTTC. This sequence encodes CASSQDARTLYGYTF. Full variable domain (remainder filled in from reference TRBV14 and TRBJ1-2): EAGVTQFPSHSVIEKGQTVTLRCDPISGHDNLYWYRRVMGKEIKFLLHFVKESKQDESGMPNNRFLAERTGGTYSTLKVQPAELEDSGVYFCASSQDARTLYGYTFGSGTRLTVV.

The CDR3 nucleotides are TGCGCCAGCAGTCGACAGGGGGCTTCCCAGCCCCAGCATTTT. It codes for CASSRQGASQPQHF. The chain recombines TRBV10-2 with TRBJ1-5; the match to TRBD1 covers 10 bases. Germline CDR1 WSHSY, CDR2 SAAADI. Unmatched junction bases numbered 5, after V lost 5 bases and J lost 7 bases. The CDR3 consists of 14 residues.

The CDR3 sequence: CASSVGAGGLYEQYF. The CDR3 nucleotides read TGTGCCAGCAGCGTAGGGGCAGGGGGGCTCTACGAGCAGTACTTC. This chain links TRBV9 with TRBJ2-7, with a weak D call TRBD1 (7 bases). The CDR3 runs to 15 residues. V lost 0 bases and J 3 bases, leaving 13 bases between the germline ends. The germline V gene encodes CDR1 SGDLS and CDR2 YYNGEE. The complete variable domain, with remaining parts taken from reference TRBV9 and TRBJ2-7, reads DSGVTQTPKHLITATGQRVTLRCSPRSGDLSVYWYQQSLDQGLQFLIQYYNGEERAKGNILERFSAQQFPDLHSELNLSSLELGDSALYFCASSVGAGGLYEQYFGPGTRLTVT.

The table lists this clone with a count of one. The chain joins TRBV18 to TRBJ2-1, with 7 bases lining up with TRBD2. The CDR3 extends over 14 amino acids. With 6 bases clipped from V and 4 bases from J, the junction kept 6 bases outside the gene matches. CDR1 and CDR2 from the germline V gene are KGHSH and LQKENI. CDR3: CASSPSGTYNEQFF. The CDR3, as DNA: TGTGCCAGCTCCCCTAGCGGAACTTACAATGAGCAGTTCTTC.

This sequence joins TRBV25-1 and TRBJ1-4; D is undetermined. The germline V and J ends were trimmed by 2 bases and 0 bases, with 10 bases remaining between them. Germline loops: CDR1 MGHDK, CDR2 SYGVNS. This CDR3 contains 16 residues. CDR3 sequence reads: CASSEAPGATNEKLFF. CDR3 nucleotides: TGTGCCAGCAGTGAAGCCCCAGGTGCAACTAATGAAAAACTGTTTTTT.

The count of this clone is one. This chain uses TRBV14 with TRBJ2-1, with D tentatively TRBD2 (6 bases). CDR1 is SGHDN, CDR2 FVKESK, per germline. The CDR3 is made up of 16 amino acids. The V end was cut by 4 bases, the J end by 6 bases, with 19 bases between. In nucleotides, the CDR3 is TGTGCCAGCAGCCCTTTTCCTAGCTGGAGGGGCAATGAGCAGTTCTTC. This encodes CASSPFPSWRGNEQFF.